Listed below are T cell receptor beta chains from one sample, sequenced in a study of blood T cell repertoires in COVID-19. TCRdb keeps only in-frame clones here, not all; method: immunoSEQ multiplex PCR. In the table there are over 50,000 clones, around four fifths of which are singletons. Input material: peripheral blood. These TCRs come from a human donor in a cohort sampled during active COVID-19. The CDR3 runs from the conserved cysteine through the conserved F or W. Each record gives: J gene, clone size, D gene, V gene, CDR3 DNA, CDR3 protein. A D gene is named only where the DNA matches it firmly. Rows may omit the clone size; those that give it use once, few, many or a size class.

>TRBJ1-2|NA|NA|TRBV7-2
TGTGCCAGCAGCAGCTTTAAATCGACAGGCAACTATGGCTACACCTTC
CASSSFKSTGNYGYTF
>TRBJ1-1|NA|NA|TRBV7-9
TGTGCCAGCAGCTTAATCGGAGGGAACACTGAAGCTTTCTTT
CASSLIGGNTEAFF
>TRBJ2-5|NA|TRBD1|TRBV7-9
TGTGCCAGCAGCGAAACAGGGGTCTTGGAGACCCAGTACTTC
CASSETGVLETQYF
>TRBJ2-1|once|TRBD2|TRBV11-2
TGTGCCAGCAGCTTAGACTCGCGGGAGTTGTTCTTC
CASSLDSRELFF
>TRBJ2-1|NA|NA|TRBV5-1
TGCGCCAGCACCAGGGGAAATACGTTGGATGAGCAGTTCTTC
CASTRGNTLDEQFF
>TRBJ2-5|NA|TRBD2|TRBV7-2
TGTGCCAGCAGCCCCGACCTGGGGACTAGCGGGAGGGGGGCCCAGTACTTC
CASSPDLGTSGRGAQYF
>TRBJ2-7|NA|TRBD1|TRBV5-1
TGCGCCAGCAGCCCCGGGACAGGTCACTACGAGCAGTACTTC
CASSPGTGHYEQYF
>TRBJ1-5|NA|NA|TRBV21-1
TGTGCCAGCAGCAAGGGACAGGGTCCTCAGCCCCAGCATTTT
CASSKGQGPQPQHF
>TRBJ2-1|NA|NA|TRBV7-9
TGTGCCAGCAGCCACGGGACTTCCCTCAATGAGCAGTTCTTC
CASSHGTSLNEQFF
>TRBJ1-2|NA|TRBD1|TRBV6-5
TGTGCCAGCAGCTCCGGGACAGGGGGCTTAAGGGGCTACACCTTC
CASSSGTGGLRGYTF
>TRBJ1-5|NA|NA|TRBV2
TGTGCCAGCAGTTACAGGCTTCAGCCCCAGCATTTT
CASSYRLQPQHF
>TRBJ2-2|NA|TRBD2|TRBV4-1
TGCGCCAGCAGCCAAGTATGGCTAGCGGGGGTCGGGGAGCTGTTTTTT
CASSQVWLAGVGELFF
>TRBJ1-2|NA|TRBD1|TRBV29-1
TGCAGCGTTGTGGGGGGAGGACAGGGGTATGGCTACACCTTC
CSVVGGGQGYGYTF
>TRBJ2-4|NA|NA|TRBV28
TGTGCCAGCAGTTCGGTTGACAGTCTAGCCAAAAACATTCAGTACTTC
CASSSVDSLAKNIQYF
>TRBJ1-4|NA|NA|TRBV16
TGTGCCAGCAGCCAATACAGGGACGTTGAAAAACTGTTTTTT
CASSQYRDVEKLFF
>TRBJ1-1|NA|NA|TRBV5-1
TGCGCCAGCAGCTTTGGGCGGGACACTGAAGCTTTCTTT
CASSFGRDTEAFF
>TRBJ2-1|NA|TRBD2|TRBV5-1
TGCGCCAGCAGCATTAGCGGGAGTACCTACAATGAGCAGTTCTTC
CASSISGSTYNEQFF
>TRBJ2-2|NA|TRBD2|TRBV29-1
TGCAGCGTTGAAGGGACTAGCGGGGGGGATGGCGGGGAGCTGTTTTTT
CSVEGTSGGDGGELFF
>TRBJ2-7|NA|TRBD2|TRBV15
TGTGCCACCAGCACGCGACTAGCGGAAAAACCCTACGAGCAGTACTTC
CATSTRLAEKPYEQYF
>TRBJ2-7|few|NA|TRBV4-1
TGCGCCAGCAGCCAAGAGCCTAGGGGCCGCGCCGAGCAGTACTTC
CASSQEPRGRAEQYF
>TRBJ1-1|NA|NA|TRBV7-9
TGTGCCAGCAGCTTCGAGTGGTCGACTGAAGCTTTCTTT
CASSFEWSTEAFF
>TRBJ1-2|NA|TRBD1|TRBV6-5
TGTGCCAGCAGTAACCAGGGGGCTAAGGGCTACACCTTC
CASSNQGAKGYTF
>TRBJ2-5|NA|NA|TRBV18
TGTGCCACCGTACAAGAAAGACAGCAAGAGACCCAGTACTTC
CATVQERQQETQYF
>TRBJ1-2|NA|TRBD1|TRBV4-3
TGCGCCAGCAGCCAAGCCGGGACAGGGCTGAATAGTGGCTACACCTTC
CASSQAGTGLNSGYTF
>TRBJ2-7|NA|NA|TRBV5-1
TGCGCCAGCAGCTTAAACGGACTCAGCTCCTACGAGCAGTACTTC
CASSLNGLSSYEQYF
>TRBJ2-1|NA|TRBD1|TRBV5-4
TGTGCCAGCAGCTCTGGCGGGACAGGGATCTATGAGCAGTTCTTC
CASSSGGTGIYEQFF
>TRBJ2-5|NA|TRBD1|TRBV11-3
TGTGCCAGCAGCTTAGCGTTCGGACAGGGTGGGACCCAGTACTTC
CASSLAFGQGGTQYF
>TRBJ2-5|NA|NA|TRBV7-2
TGTGCCAGCAGTGACAGGTTCGGAGAGACCCAGTACTTC
CASSDRFGETQYF
>TRBJ1-6|NA|NA|TRBV28
TGTGCCAGCAGTTCGACGGGGGGGCTTGCCTCTTCTGCCCTCCACTTT
CASSSTGGLASSALHF
>TRBJ2-7|NA|NA|TRBV25-1
TGTGCCAGCAGTTTCTCGACAGCCTACGAGCAGTACTTC
CASSFSTAYEQYF
>TRBJ2-3|few|NA|TRBV5-4
TGTGCCAGCAGCGGAAATGAGCGCCCTTGGGATACGCAGTATTTT
CASSGNERPWDTQYF
>TRBJ2-1|NA|TRBD2|TRBV27
TGTGCCAGCAGTTCAGATACCGGGACTAGCGGGTTCAACAATGAGCAGTTCTTC
CASSSDTGTSGFNNEQFF
>TRBJ2-5|NA|TRBD2|TRBV30
TGTGCGGCGGAAACTAGCGCACAAGAGACCCAGTACTTC
CAAETSAQETQYF
>TRBJ2-7|NA|NA|TRBV28
TGTGCCAGCAGTTTGGAGGGATTCGAGCAGTACTTC
CASSLEGFEQYF
>TRBJ2-1|once|TRBD2|TRBV5-1
TGCGCCAGCAGCCGGACTAGCGGGAGGTCCAATGAGCAGTTCTTC
CASSRTSGRSNEQFF
>TRBJ2-3|NA|TRBD1|TRBV2
TGTGCCAGCAGTGCGACAGGGGGAATTGTGGCAGATACGCAGTATTTT
CASSATGGIVADTQYF
>TRBJ1-2|NA|NA|TRBV4-3
TGCGCCAGCAGCCAAGGACCGGGAGATTACACCTTC
CASSQGPGDYTF
>TRBJ1-4|once|NA|TRBV2
TGTGCCAGCAGTGGGCAGGTTGCAACTAATGAAAAACTGTTTTTT
CASSGQVATNEKLFF
>TRBJ2-2|NA|NA|TRBV2
TGTGCCAGCAGTGAGTGGCTAGCGCTCACCGGGGAGCTGTTTTTT
CASSEWLALTGELFF
>TRBJ1-2|NA|TRBD1|TRBV30
TGTGCCTGGAGTGCCGCAGGGGGCGACTATGGCTACACCTTC
CAWSAAGGDYGYTF
>TRBJ2-2|many|NA|TRBV29-1
TGCAGCGCCGCCGATTCAGGGACCGGGGAGCTGTTTTTT
CSAADSGTGELFF
>TRBJ1-1|NA|NA|TRBV6-2/TRBV6-3
TGTGCCAGCAGTCTTATCGGGACTAACAATCGCGGTGAAGCTTTCTTT
CASSLIGTNNRGEAFF
>TRBJ1-5|NA|NA|TRBV6-2/TRBV6-3
TGTGCCAGCAGTTTGGGACCTATGCGGGGTAATCAGCCCCAGCATTTT
CASSLGPMRGNQPQHF
>TRBJ1-2|NA|NA|TRBV6-5
TGTGCCAGCTTCAGCTATGGCTACACCTTC
CASFSYGYTF
>TRBJ2-1|NA|NA|TRBV5-6
TGTGCCAGCAGCTTGGTGGGGGGAGCCCACAATGAGCAGTTCTTC
CASSLVGGAHNEQFF
>TRBJ2-5|NA|TRBD1|TRBV9
TGTGCCAGCAGCCTCCAACAGGGGAACCAAGAGACCCAGTACTTC
CASSLQQGNQETQYF
>TRBJ2-3|once|TRBD2|TRBV30
TGTGCCTGGGGTTCGGGACTAGCATTTTCAGATACGCAGTATTTT
CAWGSGLAFSDTQYF
>TRBJ2-1|NA|NA|TRBV18
TGTGCCAGCTCACCAAACCGGACGGGAAAGTACAATGAGCAGTTCTTC
CASSPNRTGKYNEQFF
>TRBJ1-2|NA|NA|TRBV5-4
TGTGCCAGCAGCTTGGGCTCTTGGGGGGATGGCTACACCTTC
CASSLGSWGDGYTF
>TRBJ1-5|NA|TRBD1|TRBV2
TGTGCCAGCAGCGAACAGGGGATCAGCAATCAGCCCCAGCATTTT
CASSEQGISNQPQHF
>TRBJ2-1|NA|NA|TRBV5-1
TGCGCCAGCAGCTTGGCTAGCCCGAAAACCTACAATGAGCAGTTCTTC
CASSLASPKTYNEQFF
>TRBJ2-1|NA|NA|TRBV6-2/TRBV6-3
TGTGCCAGCAGTCGGTTGCAGGGGAGAGTAGCGAATGAGCAGTTCTTC
CASSRLQGRVANEQFF
>TRBJ2-1|once|TRBD2|TRBV27
TGTGCCAGCAGTTTCAGCACTAGCGGGGGGTATGAGCAGTTCTTC
CASSFSTSGGYEQFF
>TRBJ1-6|NA|NA|TRBV7-3
TGTGCCAGCAGCCTCAGCGGGCCTAATTCACCCCTCCACTTT
CASSLSGPNSPLHF
>TRBJ2-7|NA|TRBD2|TRBV10-1
TGCGCCAGACCGTGGACCGGGACTAGCGGGGGGGCCATTTACGAGCAGTACTTC
CARPWTGTSGGAIYEQYF